What follows is one T cell receptor beta chain and its context. Sequenced by immunoSEQ multiplex PCR; TCRdb stores in-frame clones only, minus some. The repertoire holds about 250,000 clones, with 65% to 90% as singletons. The data were obtained in a study of blood T cell repertoires in COVID-19. Across the whole study: From T cells, B-cell-depleted T cells, or PBMCs came the material, which was cDNA or gDNA.

The material sequenced was peripheral blood. The origin of this receptor is a man between 50 and 59 years old with active or convalescent COVID-19.

CDR3 nucleotide sequence: TGCGCCAGCAGCTTAGACTACGGGCAGTTCTTC. Its translation is CASSLDYGQFF. This sequence joins TRBV5-1 and TRBJ2-1; TRBD2 might be the D (5 bases). Germline values: CDR1 SGHRS, CDR2 YFSETQ. The CDR3 loop spans 11 amino acids. The germline V and J ends were trimmed by 2 bases and 12 bases, with 9 bases remaining between them.